Following are 22 T cell receptor beta chains from one sample sequenced in a study of tumor-infiltrating lymphocytes in primary liver carcinoma. Co-extracted RNA and DNA came from 20-30 mg of unsorted bulk tissue. Using a constant-region primer together with ProtoScript II reverse transcriptase, TCR beta cDNA was made from about 500 ng of total RNA. Employing slightly modified ARM-PCR, three nested multiplex PCR rounds were run, and these gave rise to the TCR beta libraries. TRBV1-TRBV30 forward primers and a C-beta reverse primer were used in the first two PCR rounds, which each ran for around 11 cycles. One entry per CDR3 protein results from TCRdb running MiXCR on the multiplex PCR reads. The table shows fewer than 250,000 distinct CDR3 sequences, with 85% occurring only once. Sequenced sample: tumor tissue from primary liver carcinoma. The receptors originated from a man aged 40-55 years with primary liver carcinoma and hepatitis B virus infection.

Details on this clonotype: Mismatch with germline at one junction end may stem from a read error. The CDR3 is CANSFTGDPNCGYTF. The DNA of the CDR3 is TGTGCCAACAGTTTCACCGGGGACCCTAACTGTGGCTACACCTTC. This sequence joins TRBV12-3 or TRBV12-4 and TRBJ1-2; D might be TRBD1 (5 bases). This CDR3 is built from 15 residues.

At least ten counts were recorded for this clonotype. CDR3 loop: CASSLILGTYNEQFF. The CDR3 coding sequence is TGTGCCAGCAGCTTGATTCTCGGAACCTACAATGAGCAGTTCTTC. The gene calls are TRBV5-4 and TRBJ2-1; D gene ambiguous. This CDR3 contains 15 residues. Germline V gene lookup returns CDR1 SGHNT and CDR2 YYREEE (reference sequence). V was shortened by 1 base and J by 2 bases, with 10 bases between the two germline ends.

The V gene is TRBV28, the J gene TRBJ1-5; 10 bases agree with TRBD1. The CDR3 length is 15 residues. The trim removed 6 bases at V and 6 bases at J, leaving 8 bases unmatched. From germline, CDR1 is MDHEN and CDR2 SYDVKM. The CDR3 loop reads CASSLTGQGGQPQHF. The CDR3 nucleotides are TGTGCCAGCAGCCTGACTGGACAGGGGGGTCAGCCCCAGCATTTT. Combining the CDR3 with reference TRBV28 and TRBJ1-5 gives the whole variable domain DVKVTQSSRYLVKRTGEKVFLECVQDMDHENMFWYRQDPGLGLRLIYFSYDVKMKEKGDIPEGYSVSREKKERFSLILESASTNQTSMYLCASSLTGQGGQPQHFGDGTRLSIL.

A remark on this clonotype: At one end the junction does not follow the germline gene, possibly because of a read error. The chain couples TRBV10-3 to TRBJ2-2, with 8 bases lining up with TRBD2. This CDR3 has 19 residues. Per the germline V gene, CDR1 is ENHRY and CDR2 is SYGVKD. DNA of the CDR3: TGTGCCATCAGTAACCCGGAGGGAGCGGGAGCCACGAATACCGGGGAACTGTTTTTT. Protein: CAISNPEGAGATNTGELFF.

On this clonotype itself: A much larger clone lies one base from this, so it may be a read error. The J gene is TRBJ2-1, the V gene TRBV5-1; D possibly matches TRBD1 or TRBD2 (6 bases each). CDR1 and CDR2 from the germline V gene are SGHRS and YFSETQ. The CDR3 has 15 amino acids. CDR3 coding DNA: TGCCCCAGCAGCCCAGCGGGTGGCAGGGGTAATAAGCAGTTCTTC. Its translation: CPSSPAGGRGNKQFF.

V and J are TRBV11-3 and TRBJ1-5; the D is unclear. Trimming pared 0 bases from V and 6 bases from J, leaving 12 bases between. Per the germline V gene, CDR1 is SGHNT and CDR2 is YENEEA. The CDR3 runs 15 residues. The CDR3 protein is CASSLDSVVAQPQHF. The DNA for the CDR3 is TGTGCCAGCAGCTTAGATTCGGTGGTGGCTCAGCCCCAGCATTTT.

Concerning this clonotype: The junction departs from germline at one end; a sequencing error may be responsible. The chain is built from TRBV6-1 and TRBJ2-1; 10 bases agree with TRBD2. The germline V gene has CDR1 MNHNS and CDR2 SASEGT. The CDR3 consists of 15 residues. The CDR3 is CVSRTSGIVYNEQFF. As DNA, the CDR3 is TGCGTCAGCAGGACTAGCGGCATCGTTTACAATGAGCAGTTCTTC.

V usage is TRBV7-9 and J usage is TRBJ1-6; 7 bases line up with TRBD1. J was trimmed by 8 bases and V by 3 bases; bases with no gene match: 4. CDR3 length equals 14 residues. In germline, CDR1 is SEHNR, CDR2 FQNEAQ (reference sequence). The CDR3, as DNA: TGTGCCAGCAGCTTCGGGACAGAGGATTCACCCCTCCACTTT. Encoded protein: CASSFGTEDSPLHF.

Of note for this clonotype: An end of the junction does not agree with germline; a read error may underlie this. This chain connects TRBV5-4 to TRBJ1-5; D call uncertain. The germline V gene has CDR1 SGHNT and CDR2 YYREEE (reference sequence). This CDR3 is 15 amino acids long. The CDR3: CASSRNGNSNQPQHF. CDR3 sequence (DNA): TGTGCTAGCAGTCGTAACGGAAATAGCAATCAGCCCCAGCATTTT.

Only a few counts were recorded for this clonotype. A read error may account for a junction end that differs from germline. The CDR3 nucleotides read TGTGCTAGCAGCTTATGGGGATGCTCCTACGAGCAGTACTTC. This gives the protein CASSLWGCSYEQYF. The chain is built from TRBV5-6 and TRBJ2-7; D is uncertain. Germline-derived CDR1 and CDR2 are SGHDT and YYEEEE. CDR3 length equals 14 residues.

With respect to this clonotype: At one end the junction does not follow the germline gene, possibly because of a read error. V is TRBV29-1 and J is TRBJ2-1; D perhaps matches TRBD1 (5 bases). The CDR3 is made up of 14 amino acids. Germline V gives CDR1 SQVTM, CDR2 ANQGSEA. CDR3 sequence: CSVRGRVRGDEQLF. In DNA form, the CDR3 reads TGCAGCGTTCGAGGCAGGGTTCGAGGCGATGAGCAGTTATTC.

The chain employs TRBV28 and TRBJ1-4; D is possibly TRBD1 (6 bases). The CDR3 has 17 residues. Germline CDR1 is MDHEN and CDR2 is SYDVKM. The V gene lost 5 bases and the J gene lost 0 bases, with 16 bases spanning the gap. The DNA of the CDR3 is TGTGCCAGCAGTGGCCGTGACAGGAGTACAACTAATGAAAAACTGTTTTTT. Residues: CASSGRDRSTTNEKLFF. Full variable domain (outside the CDR3, taken from reference TRBV28 and TRBJ1-4): DVKVTQSSRYLVKRTGEKVFLECVQDMDHENMFWYRQDPGLGLRLIYFSYDVKMKEKGDIPEGYSVSREKKERFSLILESASTNQTSMYLCASSGRDRSTTNEKLFFGSGTQLSVL.

Note on this clonotype: A much larger clone is a single base away; this may be a read error. The CDR3 sequence is CASSQGSGQVMCYEQYF. In DNA form, the CDR3 reads TGCGCCAGCAGCCAAGGGTCGGGACAGGTTATGTGCTACGAGCAGTACTTC. The rearrangement uses TRBV4-1 and TRBJ2-7; 8 nucleotides agree with TRBD1. Germline V gene sequence: CDR1 MGHRA, CDR2 YSYEKL. V lost 1 base, J lost 3 bases, and 11 bases stayed unmatched. This CDR3 spans 17 amino acids.

With regard to this clonotype: The junction departs from the called germline gene at one end, perhaps through a read error. This sequence joins TRBV11-2 and TRBJ1-4, with 9 bases matching TRBD1. The CDR3 is 15 amino acids. The germline V gene encodes CDR1 SGHAT and CDR2 FQNNGV. DNA of the CDR3: TGTGCAAGCAGCTTAGACCCGACAGGGGGTGAAAAAGTGTTTTTT. It specifies CASSLDPTGGEKVFF.

This clonotype was observed a handful of times. The chain is built from TRBV2 and TRBJ1-1; TRBD1 matches 8 bases. This CDR3 is built from 14 residues. Germline trimming cut 7 bases from V and 5 bases from J; bases unmatched to any gene: 9. Per the germline V gene, CDR1 is SNHLY and CDR2 is FYNNEI. The CDR3 loop is CASTVDRVETEAFF. CDR3 DNA: TGTGCCAGCACTGTGGACAGGGTCGAAACTGAAGCTTTCTTT.

As regards this clonotype: The final CDR3 position lacks the conserved phenylalanine or tryptophan, pointing to a likely read error. J is TRBJ2-5 and V is TRBV11-2; D may be TRBD1 (5 bases). Germline V gives CDR1 SGHAT, CDR2 FQNNGV. Trimming removed 5 bases from V and 2 bases from J, with 15 bases in between. CDR3 size: 15 residues. The CDR3 DNA reads TGTGCCAGCAGCAGGACAAGGGGCAAGCAAGAGACCCAGTACCTC. Protein sequence: CASSRTRGKQETQYL.

There are a few counts of this clonotype. This chain uses TRBV11-2 with TRBJ2-5; no clear D gene. Germline CDR1 reads SGHAT; CDR2 reads FQNNGV. Between the trimmed V and J ends, which lost 8 bases and 4 bases, there was a span of 17 bases. CDR3 length equals 14 residues. DNA of the CDR3: TGTGCCAGCCCCGTCGGGCTAGTCCCAGAGACCCAGTACTTC. Amino acids: CASPVGLVPETQYF.

Concerning this clonotype itself: One end of the junction is discordant with germline, which a read error may explain. This chain connects TRBV29-1 to TRBJ2-3; TRBD1 matches 10 bases. Germline V lookup: CDR1 SQVTM, CDR2 ANQGSEA. The CDR3 is 14 residues long. In nucleotides, the CDR3 is TGCATTGTTTCCGGGACAGGGGCGTCAGATGCGCAGTATTTT. This encodes CIVSGTGASDAQYF.

On this clonotype itself: This sequence may be a read error, since a much larger clone differs from it by one base. The rearrangement uses TRBV7-3 and TRBJ2-1; 9 nucleotides match TRBD2. The CDR3 contains 18 residues. From germline, CDR1 is SGHTA and CDR2 FQGTGA. CDR3 in amino acids: CANSKGYAGLATNNEQFF. CDR3 DNA: TGTGCCAACAGCAAAGGATACGCGGGACTAGCCACCAACAATGAGCAGTTCTTC.

As concerns this clonotype: This may come from a read error, since a much larger clone is one base off. V and J are TRBV28 and TRBJ2-1; 10 bases are a match to TRBD1. The V and J ends lost 9 bases and 3 bases, in that order; junction bases with no gene match: 8. The CDR3 runs to 15 residues. Germline CDR1 is MDHEN and CDR2 is SYDVKM. This CDR3 is CARSPGQGVYNEQFF. The DNA for the CDR3 is TGTGCCAGAAGCCCAGGACAGGGGGTCTACAATGAGCAGTTCTTC.

To note about this clonotype: The final CDR3 position lacks the conserved phenylalanine or tryptophan, pointing to a likely read error. The rearrangement uses TRBV11-1 and TRBJ2-1, with 8 bases that match TRBD1. The CDR3 extends over 16 amino acids. Germline V gene data show CDR1 as SGHAT and CDR2 as FQDESV (reference sequence). CDR3 sequence (DNA): TGTGTCAGCAGCTTGGGACAGGCCAGCTCCTATAATGAGCAGTTCATC. It is translated as CVSSLGQASSYNEQFI.

As to this clonotype: At one boundary the junction diverges from the germline segment, which might be a read error. The DNA of the CDR3 is TGTGCCAGCAGCTTGAGGGAGGTGAGGACTAGTGGGCTCAGCTCCTACGAGCAATACTTC. It translates to CASSLREVRTSGLSSYEQYF. The chain recombines TRBV11-2 with TRBJ2-7, with 7 bases fitting TRBD2. CDR1 and CDR2 from the germline V gene are SGHAT and FQNNGV. The CDR3 extends over 20 amino acids.